This T cell receptor beta chain originates from a study of blood T cell repertoires in COVID-19. Unmatched junction bases numbered 4, after V lost 0 bases and J lost 0 bases. There are 17 residues in the CDR3. CDR1 MGHRA and CDR2 YSYEKL come from the germline V gene. This table comes from immunoSEQ multiplex PCR, and its TCRdb copy is limited to in-frame clones, with some not included. The repertoire includes approximately 220,000 clones, 90% of them detected once, and around 15% sits in the top ten. This rearrangement joins TRBV4-1 to TRBJ2-2; TRBD2 matches 7 bases. The TCR originated in a man aged 30 to 45 who had been exposed to COVID-19. The sample was PBMCs or T cells enriched from blood (not recorded which). The CDR3 spells CASSQEWAGANTGELFF. The CDR3 DNA is TGCGCCAGCAGCCAAGAATGGGCGGGGGCGAACACCGGGGAGCTGTTTTTT.